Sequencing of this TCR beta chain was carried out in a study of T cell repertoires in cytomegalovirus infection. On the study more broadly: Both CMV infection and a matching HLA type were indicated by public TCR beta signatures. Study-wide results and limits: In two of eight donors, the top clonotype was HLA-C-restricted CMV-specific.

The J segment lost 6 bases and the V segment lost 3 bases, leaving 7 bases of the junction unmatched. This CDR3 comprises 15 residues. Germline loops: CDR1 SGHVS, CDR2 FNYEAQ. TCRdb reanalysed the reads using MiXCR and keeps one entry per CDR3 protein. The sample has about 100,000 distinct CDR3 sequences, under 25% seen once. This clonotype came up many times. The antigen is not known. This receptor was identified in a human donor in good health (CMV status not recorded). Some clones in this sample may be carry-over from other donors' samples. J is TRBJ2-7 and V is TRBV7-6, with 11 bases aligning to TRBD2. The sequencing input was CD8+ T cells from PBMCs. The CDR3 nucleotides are TGTGCCAGCAGCTTGATAGCGGGGGGGCGGAGCGAGCAGTACTTC. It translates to CASSLIAGGRSEQYF.